This T cell receptor (beta chain) was observed in a study of CD8+CD57+ T cells in acquired aplastic anemia. Study information: The mean DNA yield obtained from sorted CD4+ and CD8+ cells came to roughly 3 ug. Healthy donor CD4+ cell samples had a mean of roughly 9.8 million reads. Findings and limits, study-wide: Common to patients and controls were 25 to 30 CD8+ CDR3 sequences. No significant patient-versus-control difference appeared in CD8+ Simpson's diversity.

Germline CDR1 is LNHNV and CDR2 is YYDKDF (reference sequence). This CDR3 has 15 amino acids. V dropped 7 bases and J dropped 3; count of bases not matched to a gene: 7. The template used for profiling TCR beta VDJ and CDR3 was genomic DNA. From the reads, TCRdb called clonotypes with MiXCR, one entry per CDR3 protein. The sample consists of roughly 51,000 distinct CDR3 sequences, around two thirds of them appearing once. Note on this clonotype: Its antigen is as yet unknown.

This receptor was identified in a human donor in good health, serving as a control. Sequencing was carried out using sorted CD4+, CD8+, or CD8+CD57+ T cells (not recorded which) from PBMCs. The J gene is TRBJ2-5, the V gene TRBV15, with 11 bases aligning to TRBD2. CDR3 sequence reads: CATNGGTSGKETQYF. The CDR3 region has the DNA TGTGCCACCAACGGCGGGACTAGCGGAAAAGAGACCCAGTACTTC. Looking up the rest from reference TRBV15 and TRBJ2-5 gives the full variable domain: DAMVIQNPRYQVTQFGKPVTLSCSQTLNHNVMYWYQQKSSQAPKLLFHYYDKDFNNEADTPDNFQSRRPNTSFCFLDIRSPGLGDTAMYLCATNGGTSGKETQYFGPGTRLLVL.